The 14 T cell receptor beta chains listed next were all sequenced from one sample in a study of T cells in localized non-small cell lung cancer. Sequenced by immunoSEQ multiplex PCR; TCRdb stores in-frame clones only, minus some. The sample lists 52,000 or so clones; more than 80% were seen once. The sample here was peripheral blood, taken before any cancer treatment. The receptors here all came from a male donor aged 60 or over with stage III squamous cell lung carcinoma.

This clone was observed a single time. This chain connects TRBV15 to TRBJ2-5; D gene ambiguous. Germline CDR1 is LNHNV and CDR2 is YYDKDF (reference sequence). The V end lost 5 bases, the J end lost 0 bases, and 10 bases lay between the germline ends. There are 14 residues in the CDR3. This CDR3 is CATSPTKYQETQYF. CDR3 coding DNA: TGTGCCACCAGCCCCACCAAGTACCAAGAGACCCAGTACTTC.

The chain combines TRBV10-2 with TRBJ2-2, with TRBD1 matching 10 bases. Germline CDR1 is WSHSY and CDR2 is SAAADI. This CDR3 is 20 amino acids long. The V segment lost 6 bases and the J segment 2 bases; nucleotides outside the gene matches: 18. CDR3 DNA: TGCGCCAGCAGGCCACCGTACCAATCGGGGGACAGGGGAAACACCGGGGAGCTGTTTTTT. Amino acids: CASRPPYQSGDRGNTGELFF.

This clone was picked up one time. The rearrangement uses TRBV30 and TRBJ2-2; no clear D. The V gene lost 5 bases and the J gene lost 4 bases, with 8 bases spanning the gap. This CDR3 spans 12 amino acids. Germline CDR1 reads GTSNPN; CDR2 reads SVGIG (reference sequence). DNA of the CDR3: TGTGCCTGGGTGGGCCTCACCGGGGAGCTGTTTTTT. It codes for CAWVGLTGELFF.

The rearrangement uses TRBV28 and TRBJ2-5; possible D gene TRBD1, 5 bases. The CDR3 runs to 14 residues. Trimming left V 1 base short and J 6 bases short, with 12 bases between. Germline V gene lookup returns CDR1 MDHEN and CDR2 SYDVKM. The CDR3 DNA reads as TGTGCCAGCAGTTTATCCCAGGGTAGGAAGACCCAGTACTTC. Its translation: CASSLSQGRKTQYF.

V gene TRBV5-6 combines with J gene TRBJ2-1, with 7 nucleotides matching TRBD1. Germline V lookup: CDR1 SGHDT, CDR2 YYEEEE. J gave up 0 bases and V 4 bases, and 7 bases lay outside the gene matches. The CDR3 is 16 residues long. Here the CDR3 DNA reads TGTGCCAGCAGCCCAGGGGGATATAGCTCCTACAATGAGCAGTTCTTC. Translating it yields CASSPGGYSSYNEQFF. The entire variable domain, with the rest obtained from reference TRBV5-6 and TRBJ2-1, is as follows: DAGVTQSPTHLIKTRGQQVTLRCSPKSGHDTVSWYQQALGQGPQFIFQYYEEEERQRGNFPDRFSGHQFPNYSSELNVNALLLGDSALYLCASSPGGYSSYNEQFFGPGTRLTVL.

This chain connects TRBV29-1 to TRBJ2-3; possible D gene TRBD1, 8 bases. The germline V gene encodes CDR1 SQVTM and CDR2 ANQGSEA. The V end was cut by 1 base, the J end by 6 bases, with 17 bases between. The CDR3 spans 15 residues. In nucleotides, the CDR3 is TGCAGCGTTGAAGTCGGGGGGACAGGACGGGATACGCAGTATTTT. Translated: CSVEVGGTGRDTQYF.

The V call is TRBV5-1, the J call TRBJ2-7, with D tentatively TRBD1 or TRBD2 (5 bases each). V lost 0 bases and J 0 bases, leaving 10 bases between the germline ends. The CDR3 sequence is 15 residues long. Germline CDR1 SGHRS, CDR2 YFSETQ. The CDR3 DNA follows: TGCGCCAGCAGCTTGGACGGGACCGACTCCTACGAGCAGTACTTC. Translation gives CASSLDGTDSYEQYF. Full variable domain (missing parts from reference TRBV5-1 and TRBJ2-7): KAGVTQTPRYLIKTRGQQVTLSCSPISGHRSVSWYQQTPGQGLQFLFEYFSETQRNKGNFPGRFSGRQFSNSRSEMNVSTLELGDSALYLCASSLDGTDSYEQYFGPGTRLTVT.

The count of this clone is one. The chain uses TRBV10-1 and TRBJ2-2; 8 nucleotides agree with TRBD1. V lost 6 bases, J lost 1 base, and 4 bases stayed unmatched. The CDR3 extends over 15 amino acids. Germline loops: CDR1 WNHNN, CDR2 SYGVQD (reference sequence). The CDR3 DNA reads TGCGCCAGCAGAACCGGGACAGGGAACACCGGGGAGCTGTTTTTT. Translating it yields CASRTGTGNTGELFF.

The CDR3 region is CASSESRTQYF. As DNA, the CDR3 is TGTGCCAGCAGTGAATCTCGGACCCAGTACTTC. This sequence joins TRBV25-1 and TRBJ2-5; D not certain. V dropped 1 base and J dropped 7 bases, with 4 bases sitting between them. This CDR3 has 11 amino acids. Germline CDR1 reads MGHDK; CDR2 reads SYGVNS.

The V call is TRBV7-2, the J call TRBJ1-2, with 7 positions matching TRBD1. V shed 2 bases, J shed 4 bases, and the junction held 13 bases outside the gene matches. The CDR3 runs 17 residues. Germline CDR1 reads SGHTA; CDR2 reads FQGNSA. The CDR3 coding sequence is TGTGCCAGCAGCTTATTAGGGGGAACGACAGGGCTCTATGGCTACACCTTC. It translates to CASSLLGGTTGLYGYTF.

V gene TRBV7-2 combines with J gene TRBJ1-1, with D possibly being TRBD1 (5 bases). V lost 3 bases and J 9 bases, leaving 17 bases between the germline ends. The CDR3 is 14 amino acids. The germline V gene has CDR1 SGHTA and CDR2 FQGNSA. In DNA, the CDR3 is TGTGCCAGCAGCTTGAGTGAGACAGCCCGGAAAGCTTTCTTT. This translates into CASSLSETARKAFF.

This sequence joins TRBV6-5 and TRBJ1-2; D is unclear. The V end was cut by 6 bases, the J end by 8 bases, with 19 bases between. Germline values: CDR1 MNHEY, CDR2 SVGAGI. The CDR3 loop spans 14 amino acids. CDR3 sequence reads: CASSSMARGLGYTF. The CDR3 DNA sequence: TGTGCCAGCAGCTCAATGGCCCGGGGTTTGGGCTACACCTTC.

The rearrangement links TRBV7-3 to TRBJ2-7; either TRBD1 or TRBD2 may fit D (5 bases each). V was clipped by 0 bases and J by 6 bases, with 9 bases between them. The CDR3 contains 13 residues. Germline lookup yields CDR1 SGHTA and CDR2 FQGTGA. The CDR3: CASSLTGTGEQYF. The CDR3 region has the DNA TGTGCCAGCAGCTTAACCGGGACGGGCGAGCAGTACTTC.

The V gene is TRBV7-2, the J gene TRBJ1-1; D perhaps matches TRBD1 (6 bases). Germline lookup yields CDR1 SGHTA and CDR2 FQGNSA. Trimming removed 5 bases at V and 3 bases at J, with 13 bases between. The CDR3 is made up of 14 amino acids. The chain's CDR3 is CASSPGAKYTEAFF. CDR3 DNA: TGTGCCAGCAGCCCGGGGGCAAAATACACTGAAGCTTTCTTT.